Below are 32 T cell receptor beta chains sequenced from a single sample in a study of T-cell memory formation after mild COVID-19. TCRdb fed the 5' RACE reads into MiXCR, producing one record per CDR3 protein. The data hold 150,000 to 200,000 distinct CDR3 sequences, with roughly 15% observed a single time. Material for sequencing was PBMCs or a T cell subset sorted from them (not recorded which). These receptors were obtained from an adult woman who had mild COVID-19 (a few samples of this study predate the infection). Cell type and time point are not known.

The rearrangement joins TRBV20-1 to TRBJ2-7, with 9 nucleotides matching TRBD2. The CDR3 runs 17 residues. V shed 3 bases, J shed 0 bases, and the junction held 12 bases outside the gene matches. Germline V lookup: CDR1 DFQATT, CDR2 SNEGSKA (reference sequence). CDR3 sequence: CSARAFHSGSDSYEQYF. As DNA, the CDR3 is TGCAGTGCTAGGGCGTTCCATAGCGGGAGTGACTCCTACGAGCAGTACTTC.

The chain couples TRBV5-1 to TRBJ2-7; D possibly corresponds to TRBD1 (8 bases). CDR1 and CDR2 (germline): SGHRS, YFSETQ. There are 16 residues in the CDR3. V shed 1 base and J shed 0 bases, with 14 bases lying between them. The CDR3 nucleotides are TGCGCCAGCAGCTTGAGCGGGACAGGTCACTCCTACGAGCAGTACTTC. Residues: CASSLSGTGHSYEQYF.

This clonotype was observed a few times. V is TRBV24-1 and J is TRBJ2-3; D is perhaps TRBD1 (5 bases). CDR1 is KGHDR and CDR2 is SFDVKD in the germline V gene. Between the trimmed V and J ends, which lost 6 bases and 4 bases, there was a span of 13 bases. The CDR3 contains 14 residues. Here the CDR3 DNA reads TGTGCCACCAGTAGCCAAGGGGTCCCAGATACGCAGTATTTT. Translated, it gives CATSSQGVPDTQYF.

This chain uses TRBV12-3 or TRBV12-4 with TRBJ1-1, with TRBD1 identical over 7 bases. The CDR3 has 12 residues. After removal of 6 bases from V and 6 bases from J, the junction contained 4 bases not matched to a gene. The CDR3 spells CASSQQGPEAFF. In DNA form, the CDR3 reads TGTGCCAGCAGCCAACAGGGGCCTGAAGCTTTCTTT.

There are a few counts of this clonotype. J is TRBJ2-1 and V is TRBV7-3; D tentatively reads TRBD1 or TRBD2 (5 bases each). Trimming removed 5 bases at V and 10 bases at J, with 18 bases between. The germline V gene encodes CDR1 SGHTA and CDR2 FQGTGA. The CDR3 runs 14 residues. The CDR3 DNA reads as TGTGCCAGCAGCCAGGGACCGACCTTGACGGAGCAGTTCTTC. Translated: CASSQGPTLTEQFF.

This clonotype was seen more than once but under ten times. This sequence joins TRBV10-2 and TRBJ1-5; 9 nucleotides match TRBD1. Germline V gene lookup returns CDR1 WSHSY and CDR2 SAAADI. V lost 8 bases and J lost 7; bases outside the gene matches: 6. The CDR3 sequence is 13 residues long. Written as DNA, the CDR3 is TGCGCCAGCCGGGACAGGGTCATACAGCCCCAGCATTTT. Translation gives CASRDRVIQPQHF.

This clonotype was seen a few times. The chain uses TRBV29-1 and TRBJ2-7; 10 nucleotides agree with TRBD2. V trimming: 1 base; J trimming: 7 bases; junction bases outside the gene matches: 10. The germline V gene encodes CDR1 SQVTM and CDR2 ANQGSEA. The length of the CDR3 is 15 residues. The CDR3 region is CSVEGASGRLGEQYF. CDR3 DNA sequence: TGCAGCGTTGAAGGGGCTAGCGGGAGATTGGGGGAGCAGTACTTC.

The chain is built from TRBV6-6 and TRBJ2-1; D ambiguous. V was cut by 5 bases and J by 4 bases, with 15 bases left in between. The germline V gene encodes CDR1 MNHNY and CDR2 SVGAGI (reference sequence). The CDR3 has 15 amino acids. As DNA, the CDR3 is TGTGCCAGCAGTCCAGTTCCGGGTGGATACAATGAGCAGTTCTTC. Translated: CASSPVPGGYNEQFF.

This clonotype appeared a few times. V usage is TRBV7-9 and J usage is TRBJ2-1; D possibly corresponds to TRBD1 (5 bases). V dropped 6 bases and J dropped 0 bases, with 15 bases sitting between them. Germline CDR1 and CDR2: SEHNR and FQNEAQ (reference sequence). This CDR3 is 16 amino acids long. The chain's CDR3 is CASRHIDRGSYNEQFF. The CDR3 nucleotides read TGTGCCAGCAGGCATATCGACAGAGGCTCCTACAATGAGCAGTTCTTC.

This clonotype was seen only a few times. The V call is TRBV6-5, the J call TRBJ1-1; D is uncertain. The CDR3 has 15 amino acids. Germline-derived CDR1 and CDR2 are MNHEY and SVGAGI. V was cut by 0 bases and J by 4 bases, with 12 bases left in between. As DNA, the CDR3 is TGTGCCAGCAGTTACTCTTTTTTCTCGACCACTGAAGCTTTCTTT. This codes for CASSYSFFSTTEAFF.

The CDR3 here is CASSPGQDVRQETQYF. CDR3 bases: TGTGCCAGCAGCCCGGGACAGGACGTACGGCAAGAGACCCAGTACTTC. This chain connects TRBV5-6 to TRBJ2-5; the match to TRBD1 covers 8 bases. Germline values: CDR1 SGHDT, CDR2 YYEEEE. The CDR3 sequence is 16 residues long. The trim removed 4 bases at V and 2 bases at J, leaving 10 bases unmatched.

The chain recombines TRBV12-3 or TRBV12-4 with TRBJ2-2; a possible D gene is TRBD1 (6 bases). Trimming stripped 6 bases from V and 0 bases from J, with 8 bases between. The CDR3 runs 14 residues. The CDR3 spells CASRGAANTGELFF. CDR3 coding DNA: TGTGCCAGCAGGGGGGCAGCGAACACCGGGGAGCTGTTTTTT.

This clonotype has a handful of counts. V usage is TRBV2 and J usage is TRBJ2-5; TRBD1 matches 8 bases. The V and J ends lost 3 bases and 4 bases, in that order; junction bases with no gene match: 4. Per the germline V gene, CDR1 is SNHLY and CDR2 is FYNNEI. There are 14 residues in the CDR3. The CDR3 bases are TGTGCCAGCAGTGAGCAGGGGGCGTCAGAGACCCAGTACTTC. Translated, it gives CASSEQGASETQYF.

CDR3 nucleotides: TGCGCCAGCAGCTTGGAAGCAAGAAACTATGGCTACACCTTC. Its protein is CASSLEARNYGYTF. This rearrangement joins TRBV5-1 to TRBJ1-2; no definite D call. The ends were cut back, 0 bases at V and 2 bases at J, with 8 bases in the middle. This CDR3 contains 14 residues. CDR1 and CDR2 from the germline V gene are SGHRS and YFSETQ.

This clonotype was counted only a few times. CDR3 sequence: CSATSANSPLHF. Here the CDR3 DNA reads TGCAGTGCTACGTCAGCTAATTCACCCCTCCACTTT. The chain combines TRBV20-1 with TRBJ1-6; D unresolved. The CDR3 is 12 amino acids. V dropped 4 bases and J dropped 6 bases, with 7 bases sitting between them. The V gene's germline CDR1 is DFQATT and CDR2 SNEGSKA (reference sequence).

To note about this clonotype: An end of the junction does not agree with germline; a read error may underlie this. The chain links TRBV10-3 to TRBJ2-2; maybe TRBD2 (6 bases). This CDR3 has 13 amino acids. Per germline, CDR1 ENHRY and CDR2 SYGVKD. This chain's CDR3 is CAIKGMPGGEMFF. Here the CDR3 DNA reads TGTGCCATCAAGGGAATGCCAGGCGGGGAGATGTTTTTT.

This chain uses TRBV28 with TRBJ2-3; no definite D call. Germline CDR1 and CDR2: MDHEN and SYDVKM. The V gene lost 3 bases and the J gene lost 3 bases, with 13 bases spanning the gap. This CDR3 contains 15 residues. The CDR3 nucleotides are TGTGCCAGCAGTTTGTCACCCGACCCAACAGATACGCAGTATTTT. This sequence encodes CASSLSPDPTDTQYF.

The CDR3 DNA reads TGTGCCAGCAGCTTGGCTGCGTGGTCTAGCGGGACAGATACGCAGTATTTT. This gives the protein CASSLAAWSSGTDTQYF. The chain combines TRBV5-6 with TRBJ2-3, with TRBD2 matching over 8 bases. V lost 0 bases, J lost 3 bases, and 9 bases stayed unmatched. CDR3 size: 17 residues. CDR1 and CDR2 from the germline V gene are SGHDT and YYEEEE.

This sequence joins TRBV20-1 and TRBJ2-7; 13 nucleotides agree with TRBD2. After removal of 5 bases from V and 3 bases from J, the junction contained 4 bases not matched to a gene. CDR3 size: 14 residues. The germline V gene has CDR1 DFQATT and CDR2 SNEGSKA (reference sequence). CDR3 in DNA: TGCAGTGCTTGGGGACTAGCGGGGATCTACGAGCAGTACTTC. Its protein product is CSAWGLAGIYEQYF.

This clonotype was recorded a few times. The V gene is TRBV24-1, the J gene TRBJ2-1, with D uncertain. Germline V gene lookup returns CDR1 KGHDR and CDR2 SFDVKD. The V end was cut by 2 bases, the J end by 12 bases, with 13 bases between. This CDR3 spans 13 amino acids. CDR3 region: CATSDSSILGQFF. CDR3 coding DNA: TGTGCCACCAGTGATTCAAGTATCCTTGGGCAGTTCTTC.

The sample holds a few counts of this clonotype. The chain couples TRBV5-5 to TRBJ1-2; 7 bases align to TRBD1. Germline CDR1 is SGHKS and CDR2 is YYEKEE (reference sequence). This CDR3 comprises 14 residues. With V trimmed by 2 bases and J by 7 bases, 8 bases remained unmatched. In nucleotides, the CDR3 is TGTGCCAGCAGCTTAACCGGGACAGCGAGTGGCTACACCTTC. This codes for CASSLTGTASGYTF.

The chain uses TRBV3-1 and TRBJ1-2; maybe TRBD1 (5 bases). The CDR3 has 15 amino acids. CDR1 LGHDT and CDR2 YNNKEL come from the germline V gene (reference sequence). V dropped 4 bases and J dropped 3 bases, with 15 bases sitting between them. The chain's CDR3 is CASSLAAGSYYGYTF. CDR3 sequence (DNA): TGTGCCAGCAGCCTCGCGGCAGGGTCCTACTATGGCTACACCTTC.

The chain joins TRBV29-1 to TRBJ2-7, with no clear D. The CDR3 covers 12 residues. V lost 6 bases, J lost 0 bases, and 9 bases lay in between. Germline loops: CDR1 SQVTM, CDR2 ANQGSEA. In DNA form, the CDR3 reads TGCAGCGTGGCCTTGAGCTCCTACGAGCAGTACTTC. Translated, it gives CSVALSSYEQYF.

The chain carries TRBV12-3 or TRBV12-4 and TRBJ1-5; a possible D gene is TRBD1 (6 bases). This CDR3 is 17 amino acids long. V was pared by 5 bases and J by 3 bases, with 20 bases between. CDR3 coding DNA: TGTGCCAGCAGTCCCCAGACAGGACGGGGTACCAATCAGCCCCAGCATTTT. Its protein product is CASSPQTGRGTNQPQHF.

The rearrangement joins TRBV19 to TRBJ1-1, with D unresolved. This CDR3 spans 14 amino acids. V was clipped by 5 bases and J by 1 base, with 11 bases between them. CDR1 and CDR2 from the germline V gene are LNHDA and SQIVND (reference sequence). DNA of the CDR3: TGTGCCAGTAGTTGGGGTGGCCAGAACACTGAAGCTTTCTTT. Amino acids: CASSWGGQNTEAFF.

This clonotype has a handful of counts. This rearrangement joins TRBV9 to TRBJ2-7, with D perhaps TRBD1 or TRBD2 (6 bases each). Trimming stripped 4 bases from V and 0 bases from J, with 17 bases between. The CDR3 length is 16 residues. Looked up from germline, CDR1 is SGDLS and CDR2 is YYNGEE. CDR3 region: CASSPQGGLHSYEQYF. In DNA, the CDR3 is TGTGCCAGCAGCCCACAGGGAGGACTCCACTCCTACGAGCAGTACTTC.

This clonotype has just a few counts. V usage is TRBV7-3 and J usage is TRBJ2-3; 9 bases line up with TRBD2. There are 14 residues in the CDR3. J gave up 3 bases and V 4 bases, and 2 bases lay outside the gene matches. The germline V gene has CDR1 SGHTA and CDR2 FQGTGA. For the CDR3, the DNA is TGTGCCAGCAGCTCTAGCGGGAAGACAGATACGCAGTATTTT. It yields the protein CASSSSGKTDTQYF.

This clonotype came up a few times. This rearrangement joins TRBV12-3 or TRBV12-4 to TRBJ2-1; 9 bases match TRBD2. The CDR3 loop spans 15 amino acids. With 0 bases clipped from V and 4 bases from J, the junction kept 1 base outside the gene matches. CDR3 residues: CASSLASGGYNEQFF. The CDR3 nucleotides are TGTGCCAGCAGTTTAGCTAGCGGGGGTTACAATGAGCAGTTCTTC.

This clonotype appeared a few times. DNA for the CDR3: TGCAGTGCTAGTCTTGGAAACACCATATATTTT. This translates into CSASLGNTIYF. The V call is TRBV20-1, the J call TRBJ1-3; no clear D. The length of the CDR3 is 11 residues. Trimming removed 3 bases from V and 3 bases from J, with 3 bases in between. Germline V gene lookup returns CDR1 DFQATT and CDR2 SNEGSKA (reference sequence).

The CDR3 region has the DNA TGCGCCAGCAGCTTGGATGGGGTTCTGGGAAACACTGAAGCTTTCTTT. Protein product: CASSLDGVLGNTEAFF. This chain connects TRBV5-1 to TRBJ1-1; D not resolved. The V gene's germline CDR1 is SGHRS and CDR2 YFSETQ. Trimming removed 0 bases at V and 2 bases at J, with 14 bases between. The CDR3 consists of 16 residues.

In its sample, this clonotype was seen a few times. The chain couples TRBV7-6 to TRBJ2-1, with a weak D call TRBD2 (6 bases). V was shortened by 2 bases and J by 9 bases, with 8 bases between the two germline ends. The CDR3 length is 12 residues. CDR1 SGHVS and CDR2 FNYEAQ come from the germline V gene. The CDR3 coding sequence is TGTGCCAGCAGCTTAATAGCGGCTGAGCAGTTCTTC. Protein sequence: CASSLIAAEQFF.

The V gene is TRBV7-6, the J gene TRBJ1-3; no definite D call. The CDR3 is 14 residues long. V lost 3 bases and J 2 bases, leaving 8 bases between the germline ends. CDR1 and CDR2 (germline): SGHVS, FNYEAQ. The CDR3 loop reads CASSFGETGNTIYF. CDR3 nucleotides: TGTGCCAGCAGCTTCGGGGAAACTGGAAACACCATATATTTT.